This T cell receptor beta chain was recorded in a study of immune evolution from preneoplasia to lung adenocarcinoma. Study results and caveats: Highest clonality occurred in KRAS-mutant, not EGFR-mutant or double wild-type, nodules. Top clone share appeared to fall from AAH through AIS, MIA, adenocarcinoma.

The CDR3 covers 17 residues. The V gene's germline CDR1 is LGHNT and CDR2 FRNRAP. Germline trimming cut 5 bases from V and 2 bases from J; bases unmatched to any gene: 9. This clone appeared once. Its antigen is currently unknown. Assay used: immunoSEQ multiplex PCR; TCRdb lists only in-frame clones, some missing. Altogether several thousand clones are present, 75% to 90% being singletons, with the ten largest covering roughly 3.5%. Sequenced input: FFPE invasive lung adenocarcinoma tissue. This sequence was found in a person aged 55 to 69 with lung adenocarcinoma. This chain links TRBV12-5 with TRBJ2-1; 10 positions match TRBD2. The CDR3 sequence: CASGPRKLAGPYNEQFF. Written as DNA, the CDR3 is TGTGCTAGTGGTCCGAGGAAACTAGCGGGACCCTACAATGAGCAGTTCTTC.